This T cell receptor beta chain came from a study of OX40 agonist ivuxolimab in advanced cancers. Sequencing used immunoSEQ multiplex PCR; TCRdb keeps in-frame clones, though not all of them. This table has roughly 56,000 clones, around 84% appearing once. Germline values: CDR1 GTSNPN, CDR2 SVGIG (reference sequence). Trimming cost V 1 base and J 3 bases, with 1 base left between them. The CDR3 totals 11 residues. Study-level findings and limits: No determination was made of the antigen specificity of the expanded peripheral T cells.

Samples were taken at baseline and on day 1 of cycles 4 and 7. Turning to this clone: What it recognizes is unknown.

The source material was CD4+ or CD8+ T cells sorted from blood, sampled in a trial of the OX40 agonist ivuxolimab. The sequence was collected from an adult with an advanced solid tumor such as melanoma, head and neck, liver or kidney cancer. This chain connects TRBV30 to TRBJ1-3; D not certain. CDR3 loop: CAWSGGNTIYF. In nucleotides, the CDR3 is TGTGCCTGGAGTGGTGGAAACACCATATATTTT.